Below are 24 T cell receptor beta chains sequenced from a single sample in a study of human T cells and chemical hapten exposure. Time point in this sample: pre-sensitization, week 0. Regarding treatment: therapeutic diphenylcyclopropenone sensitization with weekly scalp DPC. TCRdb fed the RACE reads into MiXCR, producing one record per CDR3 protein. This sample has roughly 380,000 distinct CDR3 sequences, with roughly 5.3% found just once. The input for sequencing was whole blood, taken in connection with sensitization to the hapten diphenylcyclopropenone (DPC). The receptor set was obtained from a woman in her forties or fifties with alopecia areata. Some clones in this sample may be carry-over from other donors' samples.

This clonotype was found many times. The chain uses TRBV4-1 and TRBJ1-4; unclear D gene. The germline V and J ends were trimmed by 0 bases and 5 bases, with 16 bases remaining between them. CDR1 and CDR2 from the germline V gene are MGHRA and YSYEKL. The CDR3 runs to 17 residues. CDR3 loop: CASSQEWYSSINEKLFF. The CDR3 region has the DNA TGCGCCAGCAGCCAAGAATGGTATTCTTCCATAAATGAAAAACTGTTTTTT.

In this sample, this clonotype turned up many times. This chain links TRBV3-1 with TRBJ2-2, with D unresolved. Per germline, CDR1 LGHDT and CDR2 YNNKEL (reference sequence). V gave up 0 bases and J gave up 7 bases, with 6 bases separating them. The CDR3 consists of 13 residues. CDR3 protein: CASSQEFIGELFF. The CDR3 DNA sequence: TGTGCCAGCAGCCAAGAGTTCATCGGGGAGCTGTTTTTT.

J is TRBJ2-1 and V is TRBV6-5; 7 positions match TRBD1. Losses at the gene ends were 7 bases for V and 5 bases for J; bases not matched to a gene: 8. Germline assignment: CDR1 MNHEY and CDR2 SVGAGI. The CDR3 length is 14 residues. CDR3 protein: CASKKTGSNNEQFF. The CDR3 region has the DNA TGTGCCAGCAAAAAGACAGGGTCCAACAATGAGCAGTTCTTC.

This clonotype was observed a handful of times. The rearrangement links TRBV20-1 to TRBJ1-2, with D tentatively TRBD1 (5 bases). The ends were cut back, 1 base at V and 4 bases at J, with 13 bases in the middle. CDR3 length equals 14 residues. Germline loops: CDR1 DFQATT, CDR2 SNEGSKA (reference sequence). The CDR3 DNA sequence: TGCAGTGCTAGAGTTTCGACAGAGATCTATGGCTACACCTTC. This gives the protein CSARVSTEIYGYTF.

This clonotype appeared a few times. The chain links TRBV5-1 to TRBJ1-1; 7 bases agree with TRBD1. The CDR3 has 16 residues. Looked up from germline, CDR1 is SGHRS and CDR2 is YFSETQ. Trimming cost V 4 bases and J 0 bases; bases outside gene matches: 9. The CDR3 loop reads CASSTTQGSLNTEAFF. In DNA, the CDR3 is TGCGCCAGCAGCACAACACAGGGGAGTCTGAACACTGAAGCTTTCTTT.

CDR3 nucleotides: TGCAGTGCTAGAGTGGTAGGCGAAGGCTACACCTTC. This sequence encodes CSARVVGEGYTF. J is TRBJ1-2 and V is TRBV20-1, with D unresolved. Deletions cut 1 base from V and 8 bases from J, with 11 bases between. Per germline, CDR1 DFQATT and CDR2 SNEGSKA (reference sequence). The CDR3 is 12 residues long.

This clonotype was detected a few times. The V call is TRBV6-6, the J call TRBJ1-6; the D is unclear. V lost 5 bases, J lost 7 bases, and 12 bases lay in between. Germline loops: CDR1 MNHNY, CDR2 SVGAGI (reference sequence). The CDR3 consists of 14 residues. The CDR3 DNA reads TGTGCCAGCAGTCCTCCGCGACTCAATTCACCCCTCCACTTT. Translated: CASSPPRLNSPLHF.

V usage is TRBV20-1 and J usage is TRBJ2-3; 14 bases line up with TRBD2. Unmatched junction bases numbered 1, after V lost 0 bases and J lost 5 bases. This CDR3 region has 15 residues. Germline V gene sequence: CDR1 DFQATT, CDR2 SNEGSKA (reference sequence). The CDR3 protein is CSARDGLAGGDTQYF. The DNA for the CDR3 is TGCAGTGCTAGAGATGGACTAGCGGGGGGAGATACGCAGTATTTT.

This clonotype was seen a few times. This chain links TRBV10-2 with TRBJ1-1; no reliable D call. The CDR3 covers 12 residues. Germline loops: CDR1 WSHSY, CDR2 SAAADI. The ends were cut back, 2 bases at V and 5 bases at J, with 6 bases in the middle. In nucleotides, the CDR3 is TGCGCCAGCAGTGAGCCGCAAACTGAAGCTTTCTTT. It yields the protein CASSEPQTEAFF.

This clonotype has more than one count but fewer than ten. The chain's CDR3 is CASSETDGGYEQYF. The CDR3 DNA follows: TGTGCCAGCAGTGAGACCGACGGGGGCTACGAGCAGTACTTC. The chain links TRBV6-1 to TRBJ2-7, with D possibly being TRBD2 (6 bases). The CDR3 has 14 residues. V shed 3 bases and J shed 3 bases, with 12 bases lying between them. Germline V CDR1 and CDR2: MNHNS, SASEGT.

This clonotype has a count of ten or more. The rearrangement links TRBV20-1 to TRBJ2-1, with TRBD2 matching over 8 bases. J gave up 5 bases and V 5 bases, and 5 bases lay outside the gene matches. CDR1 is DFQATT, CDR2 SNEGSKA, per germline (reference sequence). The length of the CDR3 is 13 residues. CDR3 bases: TGCAGTGCTCCAGCGGGGGAACACAATGAGCAGTTCTTC. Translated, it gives CSAPAGEHNEQFF.

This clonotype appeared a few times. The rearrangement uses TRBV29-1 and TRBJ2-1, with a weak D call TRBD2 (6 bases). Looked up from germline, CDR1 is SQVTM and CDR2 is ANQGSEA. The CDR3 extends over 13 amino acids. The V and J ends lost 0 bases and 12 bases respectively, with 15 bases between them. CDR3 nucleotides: TGCAGCGTTGAAGAGGGACCGGTCGGGAGGCAGTTCTTC. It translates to CSVEEGPVGRQFF.

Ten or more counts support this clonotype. As DNA, the CDR3 is TGTGCCAGCAGCTCGGGACGGATCTCCTACGAGCAGTACTTC. Translating it yields CASSSGRISYEQYF. This chain links TRBV5-7 with TRBJ2-7; the D call may be TRBD1 or TRBD2 (5 bases each). TRBV5-7 is known as an ORF, though its function is uncertain. Between the trimmed V and J ends, which lost 3 bases and 0 bases, there was a span of 10 bases. The CDR3 runs to 14 residues.

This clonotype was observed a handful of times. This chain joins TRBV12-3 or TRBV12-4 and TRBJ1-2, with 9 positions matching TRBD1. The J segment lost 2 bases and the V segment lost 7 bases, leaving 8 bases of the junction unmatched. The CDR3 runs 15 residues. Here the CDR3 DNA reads TGTGCCAGCACCTTTAGTGGACAGGGGAACTATGGCTACACCTTC. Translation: CASTFSGQGNYGYTF.

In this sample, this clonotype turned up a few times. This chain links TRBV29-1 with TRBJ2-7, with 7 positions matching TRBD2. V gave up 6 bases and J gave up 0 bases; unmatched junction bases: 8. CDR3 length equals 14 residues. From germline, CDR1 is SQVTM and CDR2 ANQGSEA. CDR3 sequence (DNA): TGCAGCGTAGCGGGACCCACACCCTCCTACGAGCAGTACTTC. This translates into CSVAGPTPSYEQYF.

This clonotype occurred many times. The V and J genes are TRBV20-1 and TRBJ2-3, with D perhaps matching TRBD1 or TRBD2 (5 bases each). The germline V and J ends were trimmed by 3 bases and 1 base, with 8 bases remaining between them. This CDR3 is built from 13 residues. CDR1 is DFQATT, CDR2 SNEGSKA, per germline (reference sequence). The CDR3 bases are TGCAGTGCTAGCGGGGCCCGCACAGATACGCAGTATTTT. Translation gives CSASGARTDTQYF.

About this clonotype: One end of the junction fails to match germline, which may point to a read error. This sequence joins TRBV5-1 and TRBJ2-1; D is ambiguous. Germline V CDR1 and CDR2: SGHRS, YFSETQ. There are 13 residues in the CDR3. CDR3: CAGSLEIYNEQFF. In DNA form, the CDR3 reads TGCGCCGGCAGCTTGGAGATCTACAATGAGCAGTTCTTC. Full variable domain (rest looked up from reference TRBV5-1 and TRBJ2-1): KAGVTQTPRYLIKTRGQQVTLSCSPISGHRSVSWYQQTPGQGLQFLFEYFSETQRNKGNFPGRFSGRQFSNSRSEMNVSTLELGDSALYLCAGSLEIYNEQFFGPGTRLTVL.

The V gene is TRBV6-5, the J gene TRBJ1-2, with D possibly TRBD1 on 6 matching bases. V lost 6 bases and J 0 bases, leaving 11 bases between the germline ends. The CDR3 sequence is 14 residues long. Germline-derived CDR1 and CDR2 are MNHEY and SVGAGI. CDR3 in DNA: TGTGCCAGCAGCCGCGGACAGCCTAACTATGGCTACACCTTC. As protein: CASSRGQPNYGYTF.

CDR3 sequence: CASSLPAGRGAFF. The CDR3 DNA reads TGTGCCAGCAGTTTACCCGCTGGGAGAGGGGCTTTCTTT. The chain links TRBV27 to TRBJ1-1; D uncertain. The CDR3 contains 13 residues. Germline loops: CDR1 MNHEY, CDR2 SMNVEV (reference sequence). The V and J ends lost 2 bases and 11 bases respectively, with 15 bases between them.

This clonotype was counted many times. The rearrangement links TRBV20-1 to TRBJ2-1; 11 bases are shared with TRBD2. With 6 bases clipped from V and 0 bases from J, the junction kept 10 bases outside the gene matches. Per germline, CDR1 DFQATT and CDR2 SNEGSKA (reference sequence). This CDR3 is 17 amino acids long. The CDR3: CSANPFLAGGSYNEQFF. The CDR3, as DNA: TGCAGTGCAAACCCATTCCTAGCGGGGGGCTCCTACAATGAGCAGTTCTTC.

The CDR3 loop reads CASRPQRVGRGGSYEQYF. Here the CDR3 DNA reads TGTGCCAGCAGACCTCAGCGGGTTGGCAGGGGAGGGTCCTACGAGCAGTACTTC. The rearrangement joins TRBV28 to TRBJ2-7; tentatively, D is TRBD2 (7 bases). The germline V gene encodes CDR1 MDHEN and CDR2 SYDVKM. V gave up 6 bases and J gave up 1 base, with 25 bases separating them. There are 18 residues in the CDR3.

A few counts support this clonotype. CDR3 nucleotides: TGTGCCAGCAGCGTAGAAGTCGACGGGGAGAACACTGAAGCTTTCTTT. This encodes CASSVEVDGENTEAFF. The rearrangement links TRBV9 to TRBJ1-1, with D hard to call. V lost 0 bases to trimming and J lost 1 base, with 13 bases between them. This CDR3 contains 16 residues. The germline gives CDR1 SGDLS, CDR2 YYNGEE.

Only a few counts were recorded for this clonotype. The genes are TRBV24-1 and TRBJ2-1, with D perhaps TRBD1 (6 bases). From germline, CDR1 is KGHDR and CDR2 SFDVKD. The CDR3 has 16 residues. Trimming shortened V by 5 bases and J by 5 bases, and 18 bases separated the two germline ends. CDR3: CATSGLTGLGDNEQFF. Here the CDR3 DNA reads TGTGCCACCAGTGGCCTAACAGGGTTGGGGGACAATGAGCAGTTCTTC.

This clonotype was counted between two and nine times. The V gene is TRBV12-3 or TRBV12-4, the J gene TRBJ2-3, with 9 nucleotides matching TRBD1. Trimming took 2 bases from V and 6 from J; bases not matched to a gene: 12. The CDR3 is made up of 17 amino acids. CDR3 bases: TGTGCCAGCAGTTTAACCGCGGACAGGGGTATAAGGGATACGCAGTATTTT. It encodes CASSLTADRGIRDTQYF.